The TCR beta chain described here comes from a study of blood T cell repertoires in COVID-19. Study background: Acute and convalescent COVID-19 samples came from the United States, Italy and Spain. T cells, B-cell-depleted T cells, or PBMCs provided the cDNA or gDNA that served as material.

The V gene end was trimmed by 8 bases and the J gene end by 4 bases; junction bases not matched to a gene: 10. This CDR3 has 16 amino acids. The germline V gene has CDR1 SGHDT and CDR2 YYEEEE. Authors' methods: Reference gene primer amplification yielded estimated nucleated cell counts. Sequencing was performed with immunoSEQ multiplex PCR; in TCRdb, only in-frame clones are kept and a portion is missing. For V, J and clone size, that table is used; D and trimming come from the DNA. The sample lists 200,000 to 250,000 clones; roughly 80% were seen once. This rearrangement joins TRBV5-6 to TRBJ2-7; 15 bases are shared with TRBD2. This TCR was recovered from a woman between 55 and 75 years old with acute or convalescent COVID-19. The sequenced sample consisted of peripheral blood. CDR3 bases: TGTGCCAGTTCACGGGGACTAGCGGGGGGAATTTACGAGCAGTACTTC. Residues: CASSRGLAGGIYEQYF.